This T cell receptor (beta chain) was sequenced in a study of T-cell reconstitution after alpha-beta-depleted transplantation in children. This clonotype was found a few times. TCRbeta library construction was performed incorporating unique molecular identifiers. From the PCR reads, TCRdb called clonotypes with MiXCR, one entry per CDR3 protein. In the table there are hundreds of thousands of distinct CDR3 sequences, 13% of which are singletons. The CDR3 has 15 residues. Germline V gene sequence: CDR1 DFQATT, CDR2 SNEGSKA (reference sequence). J gave up 5 bases and V 3 bases, and 4 bases lay outside the gene matches.

The chain joins TRBV20-1 to TRBJ1-6; 10 positions agree with TRBD1. The clonotype comes from a girl under 10 years old with congenital amegakaryocytic thrombocytopenia, due to receive a stem cell transplant. This specimen consisted of PBMCs, obtained before TCRalphabeta/CD19-depleted stem cell transplant. The CDR3 sequence is CSASSGTGDNSPLHF. The DNA for the CDR3 is TGCAGTGCTAGCTCGGGGACAGGGGATAATTCACCCCTCCACTTT.